The 8 T cell receptor beta chains below come from one sample, sequenced in a study of CD8+CD57+ T cells in acquired aplastic anemia (dated by TCRdb to the late 2010s). The run used an Illumina HiSeq 2000. Genomic DNA was used as template for profiling of TCR beta VDJ combinations and CDR3 sequences. The public reads were reanalyzed by TCRdb: fastp trimming at Q25, MiXCR alignment, in-frame beta chains only. Each entry is one CDR3 protein sequence, shown with its most common DNA and genes. The sample has 90,000 to 150,000 distinct CDR3 sequences on record, about 50% of them singletons. Roughly 28% of the sample goes to the ten largest clones. Flow cytometry had shown CD8+CD57+ cell expansion in the patients selected for sequencing. The source material was sorted CD4+, CD8+, or CD8+CD57+ T cells (not recorded which) from PBMCs. Receptor source: a human donor with aplastic anemia.

Ten or more counts support this clonotype. The chain is built from TRBV20-1 and TRBJ1-1; a weak D match, TRBD1 (5 bases). Trimming cost V 0 bases and J 6 bases, with 14 bases left between them. Germline V gene sequence: CDR1 DFQATT, CDR2 SNEGSKA (reference sequence). The CDR3 is 14 amino acids. The CDR3 spells CSARDPARGAEAFF. As DNA, the CDR3 is TGCAGTGCTAGAGATCCGGCGCGAGGGGCTGAAGCTTTCTTT.

The rearrangement uses TRBV15 and TRBJ1-3; possibly TRBD1 for D (6 bases). Trimming took off 0 bases at V and 3 bases at J, with 6 bases between the two ends. The CDR3 is 14 residues long. In germline, CDR1 is LNHNV, CDR2 YYDKDF (reference sequence). The CDR3 sequence: CATSRDRGGNTIYF. CDR3 sequence (DNA): TGTGCCACCAGCAGAGACAGGGGTGGAAACACCATATATTTT.

V gene TRBV19 combines with J gene TRBJ2-5; D perhaps matches TRBD1 (6 bases). V lost 3 bases, J lost 5 bases, and 13 bases lay in between. Per the germline V gene, CDR1 is LNHDA and CDR2 is SQIVND (reference sequence). The CDR3 loop spans 14 amino acids. CDR3 bases: TGTGCCAGTAGTATGGGGGCTCGGCAGGAGACCCAGTACTTC. Protein: CASSMGARQETQYF. Combining the CDR3 with reference TRBV19 and TRBJ2-5 gives the whole variable domain DGGITQSPKYLFRKEGQNVTLSCEQNLNHDAMYWYRQDPGQGLRLIYYSQIVNDFQKGDIAEGYSVSREKKESFPLTVTSAQKNPTAFYLCASSMGARQETQYFGPGTRLLVL.

This clonotype has a handful of counts. The rearrangement links TRBV24-1 to TRBJ2-2; TRBD1 matches at 7 bases. The ends lost 4 bases at V and 7 bases at J; junction bases unmatched: 8. The CDR3 extends over 15 amino acids. Germline loops: CDR1 KGHDR, CDR2 SFDVKD. The CDR3 loop reads CATSDPGQSHGELFF. CDR3 nucleotides: TGTGCCACCAGTGACCCGGGACAGTCCCACGGGGAGCTGTTTTTT.

This clonotype was counted ten times or more. The CDR3, as DNA: TGTGCCAGCAGCGCAGGAGATTCACCCCTCCACTTT. Translating gives CASSAGDSPLHF. This chain uses TRBV11-2 with TRBJ1-6; D unclear. Germline CDR1 and CDR2: SGHAT and FQNNGV. The CDR3 consists of 12 residues. Trimming pared 5 bases from V and 8 bases from J, leaving 7 bases between.

This clonotype turned up a few times. The chain employs TRBV10-3 and TRBJ1-2; 8 bases fit TRBD1. Trimming removed 4 bases from V and 7 bases from J; junction bases left unmatched: 8. CDR1 and CDR2 (germline): ENHRY, SYGVKD. The CDR3 has 14 residues. The CDR3 loop is CAISADRDVRGYTF. The DNA for the CDR3 is TGTGCCATCAGTGCGGACAGGGACGTTCGTGGCTACACCTTC.

J is TRBJ1-5 and V is TRBV4-1, with D unresolved. CDR1 MGHRA and CDR2 YSYEKL come from the germline V gene. V lost 0 bases to trimming and J lost 5 bases, with 11 bases between them. There are 15 residues in the CDR3. The DNA of the CDR3 is TGCGCCAGCAGCCAAGAAGTTCCGGGCGATCAGCCCCAGCATTTT. This translates into CASSQEVPGDQPQHF.

As concerns this clonotype: This could be a read error, since a much larger clone is one nucleotide away. This sequence joins TRBV11-2 and TRBJ2-7, with 9 bases aligning to TRBD1. The CDR3 has 16 residues. CDR1 and CDR2 (germline): SGHAT, FQNNGV. Losses at the gene ends were 5 bases for V and 3 bases for J; bases not matched to a gene: 11. DNA for the CDR3: TGTGCCAGCAGCCCCCCGCTGACAGGGGGGTTCTACGAGCAGTACTTC. It specifies CASSPPLTGGFYEQYF.